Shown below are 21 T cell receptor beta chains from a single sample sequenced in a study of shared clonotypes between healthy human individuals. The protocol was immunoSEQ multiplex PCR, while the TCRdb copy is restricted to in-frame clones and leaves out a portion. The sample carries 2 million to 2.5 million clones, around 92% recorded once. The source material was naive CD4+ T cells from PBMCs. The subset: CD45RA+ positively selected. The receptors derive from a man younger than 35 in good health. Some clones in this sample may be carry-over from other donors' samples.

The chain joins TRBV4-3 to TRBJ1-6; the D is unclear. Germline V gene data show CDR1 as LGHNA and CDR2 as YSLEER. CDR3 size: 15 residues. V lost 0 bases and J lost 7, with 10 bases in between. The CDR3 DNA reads TGCGCCAGCAGCCAAGATGATGGGAGGAATTCACCCCTCCACTTT. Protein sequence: CASSQDDGRNSPLHF.

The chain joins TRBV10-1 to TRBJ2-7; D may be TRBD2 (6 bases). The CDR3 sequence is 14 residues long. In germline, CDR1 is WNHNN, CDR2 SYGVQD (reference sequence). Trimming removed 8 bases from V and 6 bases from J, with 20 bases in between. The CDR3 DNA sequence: TGCGCCAGCGGAGGGACGACCCCGAGGAGCGAGCAGTACTTC. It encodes CASGGTTPRSEQYF.

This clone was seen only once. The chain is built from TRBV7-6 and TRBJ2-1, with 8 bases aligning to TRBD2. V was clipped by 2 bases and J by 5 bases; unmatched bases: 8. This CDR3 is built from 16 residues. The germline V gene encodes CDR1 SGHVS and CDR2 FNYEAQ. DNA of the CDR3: TGTGCCAGCAGCTTATTTTCGGGAGGGCCTAACAATGAGCAGTTCTTC. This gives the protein CASSLFSGGPNNEQFF.

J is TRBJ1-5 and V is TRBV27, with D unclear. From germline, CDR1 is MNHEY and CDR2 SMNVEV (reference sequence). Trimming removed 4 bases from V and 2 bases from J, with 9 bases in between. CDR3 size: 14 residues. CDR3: CASSYGWGNQPQHF. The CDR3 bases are TGTGCCAGCAGTTATGGGTGGGGCAATCAGCCCCAGCATTTT.

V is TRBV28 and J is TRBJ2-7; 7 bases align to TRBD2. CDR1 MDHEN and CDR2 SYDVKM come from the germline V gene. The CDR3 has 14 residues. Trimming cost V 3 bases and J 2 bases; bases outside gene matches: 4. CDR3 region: CASSFGSGPYEQYF. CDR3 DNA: TGTGCCAGCAGTTTTGGTAGCGGGCCCTACGAGCAGTACTTC.

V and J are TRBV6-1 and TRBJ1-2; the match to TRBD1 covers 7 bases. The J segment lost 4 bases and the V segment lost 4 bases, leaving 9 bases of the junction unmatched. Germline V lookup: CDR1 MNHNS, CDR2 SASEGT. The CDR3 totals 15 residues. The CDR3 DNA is TGTGCCAGCAGTGGCTTACAGGGGAGAGGCTATGGCTACACCTTC. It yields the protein CASSGLQGRGYGYTF.

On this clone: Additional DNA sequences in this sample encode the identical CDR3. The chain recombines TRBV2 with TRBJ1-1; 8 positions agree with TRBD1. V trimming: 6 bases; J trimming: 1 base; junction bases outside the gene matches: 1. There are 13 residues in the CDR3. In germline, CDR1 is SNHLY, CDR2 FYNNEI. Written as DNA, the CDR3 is TGTGCCAGCAGCACAGGGGGGAACACTGAAGCTTTCTTT. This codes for CASSTGGNTEAFF.

The CDR3 DNA sequence: TGTGCCAGCAGAGGTACAGGGAAGGGCGAGCAGTACTTC. Amino acids: CASRGTGKGEQYF. The chain is built from TRBV6-5 and TRBJ2-7; perhaps TRBD1 as D (6 bases). Germline CDR1 reads MNHEY; CDR2 reads SVGAGI. The length of the CDR3 is 13 residues. Trimming took off 6 bases at V and 6 bases at J, with 15 bases between the two ends.

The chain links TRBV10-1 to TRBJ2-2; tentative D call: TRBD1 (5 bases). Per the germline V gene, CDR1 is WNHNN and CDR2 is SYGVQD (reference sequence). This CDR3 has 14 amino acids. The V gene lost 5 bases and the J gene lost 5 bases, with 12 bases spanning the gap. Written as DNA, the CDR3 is TGCGCCAGCAGTCAACCAGGGTCGACCGGGGAGCTGTTTTTT. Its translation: CASSQPGSTGELFF.

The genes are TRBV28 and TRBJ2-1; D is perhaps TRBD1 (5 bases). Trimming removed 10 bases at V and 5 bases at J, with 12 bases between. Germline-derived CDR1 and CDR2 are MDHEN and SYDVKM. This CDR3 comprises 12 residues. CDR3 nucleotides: TGTGCCACCAGGGTCGGGCACAATGAGCAGTTCTTC. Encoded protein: CATRVGHNEQFF.

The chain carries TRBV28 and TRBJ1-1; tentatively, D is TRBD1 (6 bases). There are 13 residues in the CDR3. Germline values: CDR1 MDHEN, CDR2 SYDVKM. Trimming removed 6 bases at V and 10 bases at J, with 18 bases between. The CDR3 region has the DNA TGTGCCAGCAGCTTTCCACAGGGCGCTGGAGCTTTCTTT. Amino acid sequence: CASSFPQGAGAFF.

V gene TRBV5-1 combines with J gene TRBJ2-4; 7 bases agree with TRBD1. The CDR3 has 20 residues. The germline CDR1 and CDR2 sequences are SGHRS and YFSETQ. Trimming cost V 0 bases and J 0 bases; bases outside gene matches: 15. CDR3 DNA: TGCGCCAGCAGCTTGGGCATCCGGGACAGTTTCCCCCTAGCCAAAAACATTCAGTACTTC. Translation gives CASSLGIRDSFPLAKNIQYF.

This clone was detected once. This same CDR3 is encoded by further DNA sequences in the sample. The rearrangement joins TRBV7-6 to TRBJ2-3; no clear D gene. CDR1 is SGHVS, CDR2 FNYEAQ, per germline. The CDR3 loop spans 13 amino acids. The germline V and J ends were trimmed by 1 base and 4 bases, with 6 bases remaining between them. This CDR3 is CASSLVSPDTQYF. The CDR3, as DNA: TGTGCCAGCAGCTTAGTATCGCCAGATACGCAGTATTTT.

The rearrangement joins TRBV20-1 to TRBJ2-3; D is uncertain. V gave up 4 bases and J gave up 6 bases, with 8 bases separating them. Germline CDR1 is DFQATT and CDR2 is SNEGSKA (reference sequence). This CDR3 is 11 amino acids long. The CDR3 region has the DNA TGCAGTGCTACAGACGCGGATACGCAGTATTTT. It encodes CSATDADTQYF.

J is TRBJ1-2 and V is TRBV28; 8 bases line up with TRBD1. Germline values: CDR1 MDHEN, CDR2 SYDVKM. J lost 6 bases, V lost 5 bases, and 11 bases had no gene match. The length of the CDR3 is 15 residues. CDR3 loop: CASSKSDRELDGYTF. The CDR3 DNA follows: TGTGCCAGCAGTAAATCGGACAGGGAGTTAGATGGCTACACCTTC.

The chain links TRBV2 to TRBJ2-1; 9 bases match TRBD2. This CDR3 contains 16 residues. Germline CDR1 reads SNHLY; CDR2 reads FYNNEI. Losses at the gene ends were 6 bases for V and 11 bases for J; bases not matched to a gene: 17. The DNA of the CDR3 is TGTGCCAGCAGGAGGGGGCTAGCGGGAAGCTCGGCGAAGCAGTTCTTC. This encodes CASRRGLAGSSAKQFF.

The CDR3 loop reads CASSGGPGKETQYF. In DNA, the CDR3 is TGTGCCAGCAGCGGGGGCCCCGGGAAGGAGACCCAGTACTTC. The genes are TRBV6-1 and TRBJ2-5; D tentatively fits TRBD1 or TRBD2 (6 bases each). V was cut by 6 bases and J by 5 bases, with 16 bases left in between. Germline V gene data show CDR1 as MNHNS and CDR2 as SASEGT. CDR3 length: 14 residues.

The CDR3 loop reads CASSKAPGDTEAFF. The CDR3, as DNA: TGTGCCAGCTCTAAGGCTCCAGGGGACACTGAAGCTTTCTTT. The chain employs TRBV18 and TRBJ1-1, with D possibly TRBD1 on 6 matching bases. Between the trimmed V and J ends, which lost 6 bases and 3 bases, there was a span of 14 bases. Germline V gene lookup returns CDR1 KGHSH and CDR2 LQKENI. This CDR3 spans 14 amino acids.

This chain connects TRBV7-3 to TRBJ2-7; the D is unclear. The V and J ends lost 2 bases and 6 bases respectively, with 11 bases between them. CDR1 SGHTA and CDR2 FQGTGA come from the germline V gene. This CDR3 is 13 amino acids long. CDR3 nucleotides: TGTGCCAGCAGCTTATGGGCGTGGGGCGAGCAGTACTTC. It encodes CASSLWAWGEQYF. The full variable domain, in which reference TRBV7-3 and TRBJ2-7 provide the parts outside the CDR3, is GAGVSQTPSNKVTEKGKYVELRCDPISGHTALYWYRQSLGQGPEFLIYFQGTGAADDSGLPNDRFFAVRPEGSVSTLKIQRTERGDSAVYLCASSLWAWGEQYFGPGTRLTVT.

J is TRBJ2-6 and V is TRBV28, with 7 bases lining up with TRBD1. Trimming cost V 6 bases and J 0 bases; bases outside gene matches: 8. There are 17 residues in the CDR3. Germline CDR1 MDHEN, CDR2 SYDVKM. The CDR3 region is CASSHGRQGSGANVLTF. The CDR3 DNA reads TGTGCCAGCAGCCACGGCCGACAGGGCTCTGGGGCCAACGTCCTGACTTTC.

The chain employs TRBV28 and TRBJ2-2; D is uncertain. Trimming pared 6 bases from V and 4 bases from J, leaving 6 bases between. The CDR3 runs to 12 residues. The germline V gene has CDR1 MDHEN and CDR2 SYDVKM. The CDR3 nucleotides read TGTGCCAGCAGCCCGCCCACCGGGGAGCTGTTTTTT. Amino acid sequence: CASSPPTGELFF.